The 14 T cell receptor beta chains given below trace back to one sample, sequenced in a study of cytomegalovirus exposure and HLA in healthy donors. It was with 60 Vbeta and 13 Jbeta primers that the PCR ran. Sequencing used immunoSEQ multiplex PCR; TCRdb keeps in-frame clones, though not all of them. Recorded here are some 46,000 clones; the top ten clones represent 1.8%. Input material: PBMCs. These receptors originate from a woman aged 30 to 39 in good health and CMV-seronegative.

The J gene is TRBJ1-3, the V gene TRBV5-6; TRBD1 matches 10 bases. The CDR3 length is 18 residues. The V gene end was trimmed by 0 bases and the J gene end by 1 base; junction bases not matched to a gene: 7. CDR1 is SGHDT and CDR2 is YYEEEE in the germline V gene. CDR3 region: CASSLDLTGGWSGNTIYF. The CDR3 DNA sequence: TGTGCCAGCAGCTTGGATTTGACAGGGGGCTGGTCTGGAAACACCATATATTTT.

The chain has TRBV25-1 and TRBJ1-1; tentative D call: TRBD1 (5 bases). The germline CDR1 and CDR2 sequences are MGHDK and SYGVNS. Trimming removed 4 bases at V and 2 bases at J, with 11 bases between. The CDR3 loop spans 14 amino acids. This chain's CDR3 is CASSADTSNTEAFF. The DNA for the CDR3 is TGTGCCAGCAGTGCGGACACCTCCAACACTGAAGCTTTCTTT.

V is TRBV19 and J is TRBJ2-2; possibly TRBD1 for D (6 bases). Germline CDR1 and CDR2: LNHDA and SQIVND (reference sequence). Trimming took 5 bases from V and 1 from J, leaving 8 bases between them. The CDR3 runs to 14 residues. CDR3 nucleotide sequence: TGTGCCAGTAGTCTACAGGGGAACACCGGGGAGCTGTTTTTT. Amino acids: CASSLQGNTGELFF.

V and J are TRBV11-3 and TRBJ2-7; tentative D call: TRBD2 (5 bases). The CDR3 is 12 residues long. CDR1 is SGHNT and CDR2 is YENEEA in the germline V gene. Trimming took 3 bases from V and 4 from J, leaving 7 bases between them. Here the CDR3 DNA reads TGTGCCAGCAGCTTGAGGGTATACGAGCAGTACTTC. Translated: CASSLRVYEQYF. Full variable domain (outside the CDR3, taken from reference TRBV11-3 and TRBJ2-7): EAGVVQSPRYKIIEKKQPVAFWCNPISGHNTLYWYLQNLGQGPELLIRYENEEAVDDSQLPKDRFSAERLKGVDSTLKIQPAELGDSAVYLCASSLRVYEQYFGPGTRLTVT.

The gene calls are TRBV6-6 and TRBJ2-7, with 7 bases identical to TRBD1. CDR1 and CDR2 (germline): MNHNY, SVGAGI (reference sequence). After removal of 5 bases from V and 2 bases from J, the junction contained 6 bases not matched to a gene. This CDR3 has 14 residues. CDR3 nucleotides: TGTGCCAGCAGTAAGGACAGGAGCGCCTACGAGCAGTACTTC. Its translation is CASSKDRSAYEQYF.

On this clone: Other DNA sequences from this sample encode an identical CDR3 as well. This sequence joins TRBV30 and TRBJ1-5; the match to TRBD1 covers 7 bases. CDR3 length equals 15 residues. V dropped 1 base and J dropped 0; count of bases not matched to a gene: 3. CDR1 and CDR2 from the germline V gene are GTSNPN and SVGIG (reference sequence). CDR3 in DNA: TGTGCCTGGAGTGGGGGACAGAGTAGCAATCAGCCCCAGCATTTT. This sequence encodes CAWSGGQSSNQPQHF.

The rearrangement links TRBV6-1 to TRBJ2-5, with D perhaps matching TRBD1 (5 bases). Trimming removed 6 bases from V and 1 base from J, with 12 bases in between. Germline CDR1 and CDR2: MNHNS and SASEGT. The CDR3 is made up of 14 amino acids. CDR3 sequence (DNA): TGTGCCAGCAGAGTTCGACAGTCCCAAGAGACCCAGTACTTC. This gives the protein CASRVRQSQETQYF.

V usage is TRBV4-1 and J usage is TRBJ2-3, with 8 bases fitting TRBD2. From germline, CDR1 is MGHRA and CDR2 YSYEKL. Unmatched junction bases numbered 9, after V lost 6 bases and J lost 4 bases. The CDR3 covers 15 residues. Here the CDR3 DNA reads TGCGCCAGCAGTTCCGGGACTAGGGGGGCAGATACGCAGTATTTT. Its protein product is CASSSGTRGADTQYF.

The chain joins TRBV18 to TRBJ2-1; D is unresolved. The V gene's germline CDR1 is KGHSH and CDR2 LQKENI. V was cut by 6 bases and J by 4 bases, with 10 bases left in between. The CDR3 is 13 residues long. In DNA, the CDR3 is TGTGCCAGCTCGTCAAGAGATTACAATGAGCAGTTCTTC. It is translated as CASSSRDYNEQFF.

Comment on this clone: This sample includes further DNA sequences coding for the same CDR3. V gene TRBV9 combines with J gene TRBJ2-7, with D possibly matching TRBD2 (6 bases). Germline V CDR1 and CDR2: SGDLS, YYNGEE. CDR3 length: 14 residues. Trimming stripped 0 bases from V and 2 bases from J, with 9 bases between. The CDR3 region is CASSVGGGTYEQYF. The CDR3 bases are TGTGCCAGCAGCGTAGGTGGCGGGACCTACGAGCAGTACTTC.

V and J are TRBV6-1 and TRBJ1-5, with a weak D call TRBD1 (5 bases). CDR1 is MNHNS and CDR2 is SASEGT in the germline V gene. V lost 6 bases, J lost 4 bases, and 16 bases lay in between. This CDR3 is 15 amino acids long. The CDR3 loop reads CASSGQRSWNQPQHF. In DNA, the CDR3 is TGTGCCAGCAGCGGACAACGGTCCTGGAATCAGCCCCAGCATTTT.

The CDR3 region is CASSLGLAGAGELFF. In DNA form, the CDR3 reads TGTGCCAGCAGCTTAGGCCTAGCGGGAGCCGGGGAGCTGTTTTTT. This chain joins TRBV7-2 and TRBJ2-2; 10 nucleotides match TRBD2. Unmatched junction bases numbered 2, after V lost 1 base and J lost 6 bases. The CDR3 contains 15 residues. Germline-derived CDR1 and CDR2 are SGHTA and FQGNSA.

The CDR3 coding sequence is TGTGCCAGCAGTGGACGCGGGGCGGTTGGTATAGATACGCAGTATTTT. It codes for CASSGRGAVGIDTQYF. The J gene is TRBJ2-3, the V gene TRBV2; possible D gene TRBD2, 6 bases. This CDR3 contains 16 residues. The V gene lost 4 bases and the J gene lost 5 bases, with 19 bases spanning the gap. Germline V gene sequence: CDR1 SNHLY, CDR2 FYNNEI.

V is TRBV6-6 and J is TRBJ2-7; 12 bases are shared with TRBD2. V shed 5 bases and J 2 bases; nucleotides not matched to a gene: 4. CDR1 is MNHNY and CDR2 is SVGAGI in the germline V gene (reference sequence). The CDR3 sequence is 15 residues long. As DNA, the CDR3 is TGTGCCAGCAGTCTCCTAGCGGGGGGGACCTACGAGCAGTACTTC. Its translation is CASSLLAGGTYEQYF.